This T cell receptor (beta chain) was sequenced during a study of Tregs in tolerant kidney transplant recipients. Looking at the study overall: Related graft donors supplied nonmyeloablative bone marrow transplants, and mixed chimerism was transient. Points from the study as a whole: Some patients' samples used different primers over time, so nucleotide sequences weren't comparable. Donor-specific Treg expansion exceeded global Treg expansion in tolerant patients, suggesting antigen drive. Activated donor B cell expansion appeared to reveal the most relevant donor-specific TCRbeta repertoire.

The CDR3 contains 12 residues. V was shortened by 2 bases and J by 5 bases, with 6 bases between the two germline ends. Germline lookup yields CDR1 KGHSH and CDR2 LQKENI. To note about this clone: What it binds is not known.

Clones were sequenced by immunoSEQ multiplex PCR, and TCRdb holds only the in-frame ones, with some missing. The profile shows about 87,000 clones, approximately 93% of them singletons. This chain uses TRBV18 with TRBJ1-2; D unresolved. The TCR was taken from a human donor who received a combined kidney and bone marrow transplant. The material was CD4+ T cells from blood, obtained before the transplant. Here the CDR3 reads CASSPYGYGYTF. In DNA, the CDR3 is TGTGCCAGCTCACCATACGGTTATGGCTACACCTTC.